This T cell receptor beta chain was sequenced during a study of blood T cell repertoires in COVID-19. Study summary: COVID-19 samples collected from the United States, Italy and Spain covered acute and convalescent phases. From T cells, B-cell-depleted T cells, or PBMCs came the material, which was cDNA or gDNA.

Germline V gene sequence: CDR1 SGHDT, CDR2 YYEEEE. The ends lost 0 bases at V and 3 bases at J; junction bases unmatched: 4. CDR3 length: 16 residues. Assay: immunoSEQ multiplex PCR; the TCRdb copy retains only in-frame clones and omits some. The sample records around 72,000 clones, approximately 88% being singletons. Specimen: peripheral blood. This receptor was obtained from a woman in her 70s with acute or convalescent COVID-19. The V call is TRBV5-6, the J call TRBJ1-5; 9 bases agree with TRBD1. For the CDR3, the DNA is TGTGCCAGCAGCTTGGAGGGACAGGGTTACAATCAGCCCCAGCATTTT. As protein: CASSLEGQGYNQPQHF. The full variable domain, completed using reference TRBV5-6 and TRBJ1-5, is DAGVTQSPTHLIKTRGQQVTLRCSPKSGHDTVSWYQQALGQGPQFIFQYYEEEERQRGNFPDRFSGHQFPNYSSELNVNALLLGDSALYLCASSLEGQGYNQPQHFGDGTRLSIL.